This entry features one T cell receptor beta chain sequence. Its cognate antigen is unknown. The data were taken from a study of cytomegalovirus exposure and HLA in healthy donors. Germline values: CDR1 SNHLY, CDR2 FYNNEI. This CDR3 has 15 amino acids. Trimming at V came to 5 bases and at J to 7 bases, leaving 9 bases not matched to a gene. Study outcomes and limitations: Subsequent analysis found a tendency for first-cohort TCR clusters to co-occur within the 95 to 150 validation repertoires.

The protocol was immunoSEQ multiplex PCR, while the TCRdb copy is restricted to in-frame clones and leaves out a portion. The data show tens of thousands of clones, around 89% seen once. This receptor was obtained from a young woman in good health and CMV-seronegative. The sequencing input was PBMCs. J is TRBJ2-1 and V is TRBV2; 9 nucleotides agree with TRBD1. CDR3 nucleotide sequence: TGTGCCAGCAGTTATACAGGGGGCGGTGGAAATGAGCAGTTCTTC. It encodes CASSYTGGGGNEQFF. The whole variable domain, remainder taken from reference TRBV2 and TRBJ2-1, is EPEVTQTPSHQVTQMGQEVILRCVPISNHLYFYWYRQILGQKVEFLVSFYNNEISEKSEIFDDQFSVERPDGSNFTLKIRSTKLEDSAMYFCASSYTGGGGNEQFFGPGTRLTVL.